This is a list of T cell receptor beta chains from one sample in a study of T cells in Graves' hyperthyroidism and ophthalmopathy. TCRdb processed the multiplex PCR reads anew with MiXCR; each CDR3 protein has one entry. Of roughly 720,000 distinct CDR3 sequences in the sample, 15% to 20% were seen once. The sample taken for sequencing was blood. These receptors were collected from a man in his forties or fifties with Graves' hyperthyroidism. CDR3s include the opening cysteine and the closing phenylalanine or tryptophan. A D gene is named only where the DNA matches it firmly. Expanded clones get a size class; other rows say once, few or many, or leave the size out.

>TRBJ2-1|TRBV19|NA|NA
CASSPSPPVLNEQFF
TGTGCCAGTAGTCCCTCCCCCCCTGTCCTGAATGAGCAGTTCTTC
>TRBJ2-1|TRBV20-1|NA|NA
CSAVSGLPSKEQFF
TGCAGTGCTGTATCCGGACTTCCAAGCAAGGAGCAGTTCTTC
>TRBJ2-7|TRBV5-1|NA|TRBD1
CASSFGTGLGDEQYF
TGCGCCAGCAGCTTCGGGACAGGCCTCGGGGACGAGCAGTACTTC
>TRBJ2-1|TRBV19|few|NA
CASSTSLNNEQFF
TGTGCCAGTAGTACTTCCCTAAACAATGAGCAGTTCTTC
>TRBJ2-7|TRBV5-1|many|TRBD1
CASSWGTGEFNEQYF
TGCGCCAGCAGCTGGGGGACAGGGGAGTTCAACGAGCAGTACTTC
>TRBJ2-1|TRBV28|few|TRBD2
CASTPGLAGGNEQFF
TGTGCCAGCACTCCAGGACTAGCGGGAGGTAATGAGCAGTTCTTC
>TRBJ1-1|TRBV6-2/TRBV6-3|many|NA
CASSYLGPSRTEAFF
TGTGCCAGCAGTTACCTCGGGCCGTCAAGGACTGAAGCTTTCTTT
>TRBJ2-7|TRBV3-1|many|NA
CASSSRRGGEQYF
TGTGCCAGCAGCTCCCGCAGGGGAGGCGAGCAGTACTTC
>TRBJ2-5|TRBV5-1|many|TRBD2
CATSRTSGKLETQYF
TGCGCCACCTCGCGGACTAGCGGGAAGCTTGAGACCCAGTACTTC
>TRBJ1-4|TRBV12-3/TRBV12-4|many|NA
CASSARQVAYEKLFF
TGTGCCAGCAGTGCGCGACAGGTAGCCTATGAAAAACTGTTTTTT
>TRBJ1-4|TRBV5-1|few|NA
CASSLDTQNEKLFF
TGCGCCAGCAGCTTGGACACGCAGAATGAAAAACTGTTTTTT
>TRBJ2-1|TRBV30|many|NA
CAWSEVQNEQFF
TGTGCCTGGAGTGAGGTCCAAAATGAGCAGTTCTTC
>TRBJ1-5|TRBV6-1|many|NA
CASSYDLWEPQHF
TGTGCCAGCAGTTATGACCTTTGGGAGCCCCAGCATTTT